The 32 T cell receptor beta chains below all came from one sample that was sequenced in a study of cytomegalovirus exposure and HLA in healthy donors. PCR used 60 Vbeta primers and 13 Jbeta primers. Assay used: immunoSEQ multiplex PCR; TCRdb lists only in-frame clones, some missing. The table lists 250,000 to 350,000 clones, under 90% of them singletons, with less than 0.4% in the top ten. The sequenced sample consisted of PBMCs. The receptors stem from a girl aged 2-10 years in good health and CMV-seronegative.

The chain employs TRBV7-7 and TRBJ1-1; possible D gene TRBD1, 5 bases. The CDR3 consists of 14 residues. Germline V lookup: CDR1 SSHAT, CDR2 FNYEAQ (reference sequence). Trimming left V 5 bases short and J 5 bases short, with 15 bases between. The CDR3, as DNA: TGTGCCAGCAGCCCGCGCATGGGGGGTACTGAAGCTTTCTTT. The encoded protein is CASSPRMGGTEAFF.

This chain links TRBV6-5 with TRBJ2-4; 8 nucleotides align to TRBD2. Germline V CDR1 and CDR2: MNHEY, SVGAGI. CDR3 length equals 13 residues. Unmatched junction bases numbered 5, after V lost 5 bases and J lost 8 bases. This CDR3 reads CASSLAGRDIQYF. CDR3 nucleotides: TGTGCCAGCAGTCTAGCGGGTCGCGACATTCAGTACTTC.

This chain joins TRBV9 and TRBJ2-7; 10 bases map to TRBD2. The CDR3 covers 15 residues. J lost 3 bases, V lost 4 bases, and 7 bases had no gene match. Germline CDR1 and CDR2: SGDLS and YYNGEE. In nucleotides, the CDR3 is TGTGCCAGCAGCTACACTAGCGGGACCTTCTACGAGCAGTACTTC. As protein: CASSYTSGTFYEQYF.

The chain uses TRBV10-2 and TRBJ1-2, with unresolved D. Germline values: CDR1 WSHSY, CDR2 SAAADI. V shed 4 bases and J shed 4 bases, with 10 bases lying between them. This CDR3 is 13 amino acids long. The CDR3, as DNA: TGCGCCAGCAGTGTCGCAGGCTTCTATGGCTACACCTTC. The encoded protein is CASSVAGFYGYTF.

This chain joins TRBV5-1 and TRBJ2-5; TRBD2 aligns across 8 bases. This CDR3 spans 15 amino acids. CDR1 is SGHRS and CDR2 is YFSETQ in the germline V gene. Trimming at V came to 4 bases and at J to 2 bases, leaving 7 bases not matched to a gene. The CDR3 DNA sequence: TGCGCCAGCAGCGCCTCGGGACTAGTGCAAGAGACCCAGTACTTC. Translated, it gives CASSASGLVQETQYF.

This clone was seen a handful of times. The identical CDR3 is also encoded by other nucleotide sequences in the sample. The rearrangement joins TRBV5-4 to TRBJ1-1; weak D call: TRBD1 (5 bases). V lost 0 bases and J 5 bases, leaving 8 bases between the germline ends. This CDR3 is 13 amino acids long. The germline CDR1 and CDR2 sequences are SGHNT and YYREEE (reference sequence). The CDR3 here is CASSLVGATEAFF. The CDR3 DNA follows: TGTGCCAGCAGCTTGGTAGGGGCAACTGAAGCTTTCTTT.

The chain is built from TRBV5-1 and TRBJ2-1, with a tentative D call TRBD2 (6 bases). Germline CDR1 and CDR2: SGHRS and YFSETQ. This CDR3 has 15 amino acids. The V gene lost 0 bases and the J gene lost 3 bases, with 10 bases spanning the gap. The CDR3 sequence: CASSLVRGFYNEQFF. DNA for the CDR3: TGCGCCAGCAGCTTGGTACGGGGGTTCTACAATGAGCAGTTCTTC.

The rearrangement links TRBV5-6 to TRBJ1-1, with D tentatively TRBD1 (6 bases). Germline values: CDR1 SGHDT, CDR2 YYEEEE. V lost 3 bases, J lost 6 bases, and 12 bases lay in between. The CDR3 loop spans 13 amino acids. CDR3 in DNA: TGTGCCAGCAGCTCCGCGGGGGCACCTGAAGCTTTCTTT. Protein product: CASSSAGAPEAFF.

This CDR3 is CASSYRYEQYF. The CDR3 DNA sequence: TGTGCCAGCAGTTACCGCTACGAGCAGTACTTC. The chain combines TRBV6-5 with TRBJ2-7; D gene ambiguous. Germline V gene lookup returns CDR1 MNHEY and CDR2 SVGAGI. V lost 2 bases, J lost 3 bases, and 2 bases lay in between. This CDR3 contains 11 residues.

This clone came up a few times. This chain links TRBV9 with TRBJ2-2, with TRBD2 identical over 8 bases. Per germline, CDR1 SGDLS and CDR2 YYNGEE. V lost 3 bases, J lost 1 base, and 5 bases stayed unmatched. The CDR3 totals 16 residues. The CDR3 nucleotides read TGTGCCAGCAGCGGGGAGCGGGGGCTGAACACCGGGGAGCTGTTTTTT. It specifies CASSGERGLNTGELFF.

V usage is TRBV7-2 and J usage is TRBJ2-7, with D possibly TRBD1 on 5 matching bases. Trimming took 1 base from V and 5 from J, leaving 12 bases between them. The CDR3 runs to 14 residues. CDR1 and CDR2 (germline): SGHTA, FQGNSA. CDR3 sequence: CASSLELGVHEQYF. In nucleotides, the CDR3 is TGTGCCAGCAGCTTAGAGTTAGGGGTCCACGAGCAGTACTTC.

The CDR3 DNA reads TGCGCCAGCAGGGGACAGCCGAGCTCCTACAATGAGCAGTTCTTC. It codes for CASRGQPSSYNEQFF. The genes are TRBV5-1 and TRBJ2-1, with 7 nucleotides matching TRBD1. The CDR3 loop spans 15 amino acids. Germline assignment: CDR1 SGHRS and CDR2 YFSETQ. Germline trimming cut 5 bases from V and 0 bases from J; bases unmatched to any gene: 5.

The chain couples TRBV7-9 to TRBJ1-4; no clear D. This CDR3 region has 11 residues. With 4 bases removed from V and 13 bases from J, the gap between germline ends came to 10 bases. Germline CDR1 is SEHNR and CDR2 is FQNEAQ (reference sequence). The CDR3 spells CASSYRWRLFF. CDR3 sequence (DNA): TGTGCCAGCAGCTACCGGTGGAGACTGTTTTTT.

The rearrangement links TRBV6-1 to TRBJ2-5; perhaps TRBD1 as D (6 bases). The CDR3 length is 14 residues. CDR1 MNHNS and CDR2 SASEGT come from the germline V gene. V lost 6 bases and J 1 base, leaving 12 bases between the germline ends. CDR3: CASSPGQTQETQYF. As DNA, the CDR3 is TGTGCCAGCAGCCCCGGACAGACCCAAGAGACCCAGTACTTC.

The rearrangement joins TRBV28 to TRBJ2-1; the D gene is possibly TRBD2 (6 bases). V lost 6 bases and J lost 5, with 14 bases in between. From germline, CDR1 is MDHEN and CDR2 SYDVKM. The CDR3 is 14 residues long. The CDR3 DNA reads as TGTGCCAGCAGCCACGGGGTAGCGGACAATGAGCAGTTCTTC. This sequence encodes CASSHGVADNEQFF.

This clone was counted a few times. The V call is TRBV29-1, the J call TRBJ2-5, with D maybe TRBD2 (6 bases). The CDR3 is 11 amino acids. CDR1 is SQVTM and CDR2 is ANQGSEA in the germline V gene. With 7 bases removed from V and 1 base from J, the gap between germline ends came to 7 bases. Here the CDR3 reads CSAAGQETQYF. The CDR3 DNA sequence: TGCAGCGCAGCGGGCCAAGAGACCCAGTACTTC.

A few counts support this clone. The V gene is TRBV2, the J gene TRBJ2-7; D is possibly TRBD2 (6 bases). The germline CDR1 and CDR2 sequences are SNHLY and FYNNEI. Between the trimmed V and J ends, which lost 5 bases and 5 bases, there was a span of 16 bases. There are 14 residues in the CDR3. The CDR3 DNA sequence: TGTGCCAGCAGTCGGGGGTCCACTCTCGACGAGCAGTACTTC. Translating it yields CASSRGSTLDEQYF.

The chain carries TRBV5-6 and TRBJ2-7, with a weak D call TRBD2 (6 bases). V gave up 4 bases and J gave up 7 bases, with 24 bases separating them. Germline V gene data show CDR1 as SGHDT and CDR2 as YYEEEE. The CDR3 totals 16 residues. CDR3 protein: CASSNLPGLGPREQYF. DNA of the CDR3: TGTGCCAGCAGCAATTTACCGGGACTGGGCCCTCGGGAGCAGTACTTC.

The chain is built from TRBV2 and TRBJ1-5; tentatively, D is TRBD1 (5 bases). This CDR3 comprises 13 residues. The V gene's germline CDR1 is SNHLY and CDR2 FYNNEI. V gave up 3 bases and J gave up 6 bases, with 9 bases separating them. The CDR3 bases are TGTGCCAGCAGTGATCGGGGGATTCAGCCCCAGCATTTT. The encoded protein is CASSDRGIQPQHF.

The chain joins TRBV27 to TRBJ2-7; D is undetermined. Germline assignment: CDR1 MNHEY and CDR2 SMNVEV (reference sequence). This CDR3 has 13 residues. V lost 6 bases to trimming and J lost 3 bases, with 12 bases between them. CDR3 protein: CASRSGLYYEQYF. CDR3 coding DNA: TGTGCCAGCAGATCCGGGTTGTACTACGAGCAGTACTTC.

V usage is TRBV6-5 and J usage is TRBJ2-7; the D gene is possibly TRBD2 (5 bases). This CDR3 region has 15 residues. Trimming removed 2 bases at V and 6 bases at J, with 17 bases between. Germline CDR1 is MNHEY and CDR2 is SVGAGI. The CDR3 here is CASSYLGRLGGEQYF. The CDR3 DNA follows: TGTGCCAGCAGTTACCTTGGCAGGCTTGGAGGCGAGCAGTACTTC.

V usage is TRBV9 and J usage is TRBJ1-4; D is possibly TRBD1 (5 bases). Germline-derived CDR1 and CDR2 are SGDLS and YYNGEE. The V end was cut by 0 bases, the J end by 6 bases, with 9 bases between. The CDR3 totals 14 residues. The CDR3 sequence: CASSVGGEDEKLFF. The CDR3 nucleotides read TGTGCCAGCAGCGTAGGGGGGGAGGATGAAAAACTGTTTTTT. Variable domain in full (rest from reference TRBV9 and TRBJ1-4): DSGVTQTPKHLITATGQRVTLRCSPRSGDLSVYWYQQSLDQGLQFLIQYYNGEERAKGNILERFSAQQFPDLHSELNLSSLELGDSALYFCASSVGGEDEKLFFGSGTQLSVL.

This clone has just one count. The chain recombines TRBV6-5 with TRBJ1-1, with D unresolved. Looked up from germline, CDR1 is MNHEY and CDR2 is SVGAGI. The CDR3 covers 15 residues. Trimming removed 0 bases from V and 1 base from J, with 9 bases in between. The CDR3 DNA reads TGTGCCAGCAGTTACTCGAACAGCCCGAACACTGAAGCTTTCTTT. It yields the protein CASSYSNSPNTEAFF.

This clone was seen once. V usage is TRBV29-1 and J usage is TRBJ2-1; 8 nucleotides agree with TRBD1. The length of the CDR3 is 14 residues. V lost 3 bases, J lost 3 bases, and 4 bases stayed unmatched. Germline CDR1 is SQVTM and CDR2 is ANQGSEA. The CDR3 coding sequence is TGCAGCGTTGATCGCACAGGGGGCTACAATGAGCAGTTCTTC. Translated: CSVDRTGGYNEQFF.

The V gene is TRBV5-1, the J gene TRBJ2-1, with 10 bases that match TRBD2. Germline V gene sequence: CDR1 SGHRS, CDR2 YFSETQ. This CDR3 has 15 amino acids. The junction had 4 bases not matched to a gene; V was cut back by 4 bases and J by 3 bases. The CDR3 reads CASSPGTSDYNEQFF. In DNA, the CDR3 is TGCGCCAGCAGCCCCGGGACTAGCGACTACAATGAGCAGTTCTTC.

The chain couples TRBV6-5 to TRBJ1-1; the D is unclear. Trimming took 4 bases from V and 5 from J, leaving 8 bases between them. CDR3 length equals 12 residues. Germline V lookup: CDR1 MNHEY, CDR2 SVGAGI. CDR3 sequence: CASSFPGTEAFF. The CDR3 nucleotides are TGTGCCAGCAGTTTCCCGGGGACTGAAGCTTTCTTT.

Here the CDR3 reads CASSAGQGFQPQHF. In nucleotides, the CDR3 is TGTGCCAGCAGCGCCGGACAGGGCTTTCAGCCCCAGCATTTT. This chain uses TRBV6-5 with TRBJ1-5; 8 bases are a match to TRBD1. Germline V gene lookup returns CDR1 MNHEY and CDR2 SVGAGI. The V gene end was trimmed by 6 bases and the J gene end by 6 bases; junction bases not matched to a gene: 7. This CDR3 comprises 14 residues.

This clone was recorded a few times. The genes are TRBV28 and TRBJ2-2; TRBD2 is a possible D gene (5 bases). V was cut by 4 bases and J by 6 bases, with 6 bases left in between. The CDR3 is made up of 12 amino acids. CDR1 and CDR2 (germline): MDHEN, SYDVKM. The CDR3 loop is CASSSSSGELFF. The CDR3 bases are TGTGCCAGCAGTTCTAGCTCCGGGGAGCTGTTTTTT. Drawing the rest from reference TRBV28 and TRBJ2-2, the complete variable domain is DVKVTQSSRYLVKRTGEKVFLECVQDMDHENMFWYRQDPGLGLRLIYFSYDVKMKEKGDIPEGYSVSREKKERFSLILESASTNQTSMYLCASSSSSGELFFGEGSRLTVL.

The chain combines TRBV29-1 with TRBJ2-1; D perhaps matches TRBD1 (7 bases). Germline-derived CDR1 and CDR2 are SQVTM and ANQGSEA. Trimming shortened V by 7 bases and J by 1 base, and 14 bases separated the two germline ends. This CDR3 is 14 amino acids long. The CDR3 is CSGSRGASYNEQFF. The CDR3 region has the DNA TGCAGCGGTAGCAGGGGGGCGTCCTACAATGAGCAGTTCTTC.

This clone came up once. V and J are TRBV7-9 and TRBJ1-6; D possibly corresponds to TRBD1 (5 bases). Deletions cut 4 bases from V and 8 bases from J, with 12 bases between. Germline lookup yields CDR1 SEHNR and CDR2 FQNEAQ (reference sequence). The CDR3 covers 14 residues. CDR3: CASSYLSGDSPLHF. DNA of the CDR3: TGTGCCAGCAGCTATCTTTCGGGGGATTCACCCCTCCACTTT. The variable domain in full, with the rest retrieved from reference TRBV7-9 and TRBJ1-6, is DTGVSQNPRHKITKRGQNVTFRCDPISEHNRLYWYRQTLGQGPEFLTYFQNEAQLEKSRLLSDRFSAERPKGSFSTLEIQRTEQGDSAMYLCASSYLSGDSPLHFGNGTRLTVT.

The V gene is TRBV7-2, the J gene TRBJ2-1, with D uncertain. Trimming removed 1 base at V and 16 bases at J, with 17 bases between. Looked up from germline, CDR1 is SGHTA and CDR2 is FQGNSA. The CDR3 totals 13 residues. The CDR3 nucleotides read TGTGCCAGCAGCTTAGGATTCCAGCGCGCCGTTTTCTTC. This encodes CASSLGFQRAVFF.

This clone has more than one count but fewer than ten. The chain has TRBV6-1 and TRBJ2-5; 7 nucleotides agree with TRBD2. The germline V gene has CDR1 MNHNS and CDR2 SASEGT. CDR3 size: 12 residues. The ends lost 7 bases at V and 5 bases at J; junction bases unmatched: 4. The CDR3 sequence: CASMGGWETQYF. CDR3 coding DNA: TGTGCCAGCATGGGAGGGTGGGAGACCCAGTACTTC.